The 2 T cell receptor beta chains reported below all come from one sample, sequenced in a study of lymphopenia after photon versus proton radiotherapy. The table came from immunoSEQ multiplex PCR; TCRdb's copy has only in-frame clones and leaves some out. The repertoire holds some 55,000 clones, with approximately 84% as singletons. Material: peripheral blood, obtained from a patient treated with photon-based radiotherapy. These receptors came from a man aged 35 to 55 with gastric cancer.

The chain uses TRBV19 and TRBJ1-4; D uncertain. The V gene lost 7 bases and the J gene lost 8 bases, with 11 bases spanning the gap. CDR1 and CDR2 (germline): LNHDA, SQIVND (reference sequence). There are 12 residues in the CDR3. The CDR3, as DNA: TGTGCCAGTATGGGTGGCGACGAAAAACTGTTTTTT. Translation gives CASMGGDEKLFF.

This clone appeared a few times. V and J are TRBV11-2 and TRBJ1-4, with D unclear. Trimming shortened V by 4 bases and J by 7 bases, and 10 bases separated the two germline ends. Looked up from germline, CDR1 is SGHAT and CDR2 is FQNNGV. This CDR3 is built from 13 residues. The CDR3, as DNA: TGTGCCAGCAGCTATCGAGAGGGTGAAAAACTGTTTTTT. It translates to CASSYREGEKLFF.